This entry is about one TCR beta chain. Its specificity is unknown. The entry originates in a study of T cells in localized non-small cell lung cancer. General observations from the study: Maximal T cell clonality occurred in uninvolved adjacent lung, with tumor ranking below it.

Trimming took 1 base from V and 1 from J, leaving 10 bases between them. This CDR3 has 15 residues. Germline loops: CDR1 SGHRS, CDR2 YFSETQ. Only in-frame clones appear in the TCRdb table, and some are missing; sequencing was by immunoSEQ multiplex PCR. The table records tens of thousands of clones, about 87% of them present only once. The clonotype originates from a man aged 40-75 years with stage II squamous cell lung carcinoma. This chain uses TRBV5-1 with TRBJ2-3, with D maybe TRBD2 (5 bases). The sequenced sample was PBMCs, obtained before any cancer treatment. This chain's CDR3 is CASSLLRERTDTQYF. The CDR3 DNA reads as TGCGCCAGCAGCTTGCTTCGGGAACGCACAGATACGCAGTATTTT.